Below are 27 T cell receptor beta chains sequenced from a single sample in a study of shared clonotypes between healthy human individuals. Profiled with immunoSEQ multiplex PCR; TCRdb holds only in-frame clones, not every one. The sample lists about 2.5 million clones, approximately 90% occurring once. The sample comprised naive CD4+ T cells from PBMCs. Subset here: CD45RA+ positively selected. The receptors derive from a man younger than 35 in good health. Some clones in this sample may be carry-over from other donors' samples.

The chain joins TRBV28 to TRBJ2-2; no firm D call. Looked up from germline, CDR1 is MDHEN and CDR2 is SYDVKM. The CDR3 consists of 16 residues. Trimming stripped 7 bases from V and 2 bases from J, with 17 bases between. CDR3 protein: CASTAFTAENTGELFF. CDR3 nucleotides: TGTGCCAGCACTGCTTTTACAGCCGAAAACACCGGGGAGCTGTTTTTT.

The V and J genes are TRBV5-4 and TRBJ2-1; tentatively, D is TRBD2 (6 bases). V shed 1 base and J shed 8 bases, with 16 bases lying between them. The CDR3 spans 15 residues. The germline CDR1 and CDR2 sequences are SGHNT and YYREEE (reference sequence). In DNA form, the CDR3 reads TGTGCCAGCAGCTTGTCAGGAGGGAGCTGGGATGAGCAGTTCTTC. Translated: CASSLSGGSWDEQFF.

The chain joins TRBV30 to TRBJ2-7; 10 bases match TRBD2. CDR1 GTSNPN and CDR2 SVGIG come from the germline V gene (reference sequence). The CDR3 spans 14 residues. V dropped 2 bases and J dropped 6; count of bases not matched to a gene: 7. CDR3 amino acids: CAWSTLAGASEQYF. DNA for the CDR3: TGTGCCTGGAGTACCCTAGCGGGAGCCTCCGAGCAGTACTTC.

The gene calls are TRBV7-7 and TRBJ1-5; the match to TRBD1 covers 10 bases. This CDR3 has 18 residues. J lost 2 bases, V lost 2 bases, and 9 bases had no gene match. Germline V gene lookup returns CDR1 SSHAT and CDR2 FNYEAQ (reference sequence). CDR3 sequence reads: CASSLRDRGRPGNQPQHF. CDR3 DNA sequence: TGTGCCAGCAGCTTACGTGACAGGGGGCGCCCGGGCAATCAGCCCCAGCATTTT.

The CDR3 loop is CASSFGTSGSYNEQFF. The CDR3 coding sequence is TGCGCCAGCAGCTTCGGGACTAGCGGCTCCTACAATGAGCAGTTCTTC. This rearrangement joins TRBV5-1 to TRBJ2-1; TRBD2 agrees at 11 bases. The CDR3 runs to 16 residues. Trimming at V came to 2 bases and at J to 0 bases, leaving 1 base not matched to a gene. The germline gives CDR1 SGHRS, CDR2 YFSETQ.

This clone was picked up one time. The CDR3 spells CASSEMDSLSSGANVLTF. The CDR3, as DNA: TGTGCCAGCAGTGAGATGGACAGCCTGAGCTCTGGGGCCAACGTCCTGACTTTC. This chain links TRBV6-1 with TRBJ2-6, with D maybe TRBD1 (6 bases). Per germline, CDR1 MNHNS and CDR2 SASEGT. V was cut by 3 bases and J by 0 bases, with 15 bases left in between. This CDR3 has 18 amino acids.

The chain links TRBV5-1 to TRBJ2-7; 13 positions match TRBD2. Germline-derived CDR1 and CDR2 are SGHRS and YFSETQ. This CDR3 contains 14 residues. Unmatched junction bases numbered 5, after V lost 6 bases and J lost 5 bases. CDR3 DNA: TGCGCCAGCACCGAAACTAGCGGGAGGGACGAGCAGTACTTC. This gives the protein CASTETSGRDEQYF. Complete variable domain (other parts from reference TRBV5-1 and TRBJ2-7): KAGVTQTPRYLIKTRGQQVTLSCSPISGHRSVSWYQQTPGQGLQFLFEYFSETQRNKGNFPGRFSGRQFSNSRSEMNVSTLELGDSALYLCASTETSGRDEQYFGPGTRLTVT.

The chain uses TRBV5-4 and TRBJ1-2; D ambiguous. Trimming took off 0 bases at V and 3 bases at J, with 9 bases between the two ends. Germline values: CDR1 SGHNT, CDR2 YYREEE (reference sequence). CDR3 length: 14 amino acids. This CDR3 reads CASSLGPGDYGYTF. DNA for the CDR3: TGTGCCAGCAGCTTGGGGCCCGGGGACTATGGCTACACCTTC.

In nucleotides, the CDR3 is TGCGCCAGCAGCTTGGCCGGGCAGGGGGTTGGAAACACCATATATTTT. This sequence encodes CASSLAGQGVGNTIYF. The V gene is TRBV5-1, the J gene TRBJ1-3, with TRBD1 matching over 7 bases. The V gene's germline CDR1 is SGHRS and CDR2 YFSETQ. The CDR3 totals 16 residues. V was clipped by 0 bases and J by 3 bases; unmatched bases: 6. The full variable domain, completed using reference TRBV5-1 and TRBJ1-3, is KAGVTQTPRYLIKTRGQQVTLSCSPISGHRSVSWYQQTPGQGLQFLFEYFSETQRNKGNFPGRFSGRQFSNSRSEMNVSTLELGDSALYLCASSLAGQGVGNTIYFGEGSWLTVV.

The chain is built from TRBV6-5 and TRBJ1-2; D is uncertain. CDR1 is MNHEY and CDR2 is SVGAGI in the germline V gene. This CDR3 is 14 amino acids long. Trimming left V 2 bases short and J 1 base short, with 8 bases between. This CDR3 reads CASSYRSFNYGYTF. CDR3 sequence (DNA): TGTGCCAGCAGTTACCGGTCCTTTAACTATGGCTACACCTTC.

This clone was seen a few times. In DNA, the CDR3 is TGTGCCAGTAGTATAGGGGGGGGCAGGGCTCAGCCCCAGCATTTT. Encoded protein: CASSIGGGRAQPQHF. The V call is TRBV19, the J call TRBJ1-5; weak D call: TRBD1 (6 bases). Germline CDR1 reads LNHDA; CDR2 reads SQIVND (reference sequence). V was cut by 1 base and J by 6 bases, with 13 bases left in between. The CDR3 extends over 15 amino acids.

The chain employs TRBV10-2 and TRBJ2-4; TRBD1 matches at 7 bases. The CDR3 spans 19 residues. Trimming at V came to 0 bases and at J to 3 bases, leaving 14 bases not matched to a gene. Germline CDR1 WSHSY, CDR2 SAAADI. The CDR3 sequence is CASSESRKGALSSKNIQYF. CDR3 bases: TGCGCCAGCAGTGAGTCACGGAAGGGGGCTCTTTCCAGCAAAAACATTCAGTACTTC.

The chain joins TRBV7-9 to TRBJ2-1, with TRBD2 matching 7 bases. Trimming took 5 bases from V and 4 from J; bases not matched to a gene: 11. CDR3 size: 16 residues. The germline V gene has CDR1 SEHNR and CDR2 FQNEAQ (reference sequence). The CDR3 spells CASSVVAGALYNEQFF. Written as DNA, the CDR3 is TGTGCCAGCAGCGTTGTTGCGGGAGCGTTGTACAATGAGCAGTTCTTC.

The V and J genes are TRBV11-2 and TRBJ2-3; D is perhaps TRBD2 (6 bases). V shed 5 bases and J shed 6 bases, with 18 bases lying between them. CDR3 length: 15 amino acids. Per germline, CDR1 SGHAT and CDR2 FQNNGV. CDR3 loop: CASSKRRRVWDTQYF. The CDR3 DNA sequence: TGTGCCAGCAGCAAAAGGAGGAGGGTTTGGGATACGCAGTATTTT.

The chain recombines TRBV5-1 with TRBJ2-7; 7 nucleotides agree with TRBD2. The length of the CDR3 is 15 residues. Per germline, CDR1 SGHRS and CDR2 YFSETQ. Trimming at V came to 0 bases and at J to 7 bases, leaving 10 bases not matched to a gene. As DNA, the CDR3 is TGCGCCAGCAGCTTGGCCTTACCGGGGGAGGGGGAGCAGTACTTC. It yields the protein CASSLALPGEGEQYF.

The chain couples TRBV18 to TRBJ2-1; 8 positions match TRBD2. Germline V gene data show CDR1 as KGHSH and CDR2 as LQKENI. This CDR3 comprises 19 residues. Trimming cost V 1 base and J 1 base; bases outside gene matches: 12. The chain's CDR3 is CASSPQGLASRGSYNEQFF. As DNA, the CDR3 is TGTGCCAGCTCACCACAAGGACTAGCCTCAAGAGGGTCCTACAATGAGCAGTTCTTC. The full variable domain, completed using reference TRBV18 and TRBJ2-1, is NAGVMQNPRHLVRRRGQEARLRCSPMKGHSHVYWYRQLPEEGLKFMVYLQKENIIDESGMPKERFSAEFPKEGPSILRIQQVVRGDSAAYFCASSPQGLASRGSYNEQFFGPGTRLTVL.

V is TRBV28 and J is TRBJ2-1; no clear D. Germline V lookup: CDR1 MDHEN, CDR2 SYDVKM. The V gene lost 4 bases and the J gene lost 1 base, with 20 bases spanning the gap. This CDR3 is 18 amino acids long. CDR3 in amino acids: CASSSVKGPRSSYNEQFF. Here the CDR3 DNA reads TGTGCCAGCAGTTCGGTTAAAGGCCCGAGGTCTTCCTACAATGAGCAGTTCTTC.

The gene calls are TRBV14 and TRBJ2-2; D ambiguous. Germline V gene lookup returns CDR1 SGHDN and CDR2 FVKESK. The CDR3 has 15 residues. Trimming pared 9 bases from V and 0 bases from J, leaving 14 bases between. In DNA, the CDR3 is TGTGCCAGTGGCACCGGCGGACCGAACACCGGGGAGCTGTTTTTT. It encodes CASGTGGPNTGELFF.

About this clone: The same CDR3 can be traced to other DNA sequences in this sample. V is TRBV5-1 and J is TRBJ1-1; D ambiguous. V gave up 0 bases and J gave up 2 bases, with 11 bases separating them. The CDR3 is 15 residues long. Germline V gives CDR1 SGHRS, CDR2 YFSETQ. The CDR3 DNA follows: TGCGCCAGCAGCTTGGCCGGAGCCCAAAACACTGAAGCTTTCTTT. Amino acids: CASSLAGAQNTEAFF. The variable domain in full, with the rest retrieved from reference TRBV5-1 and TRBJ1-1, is KAGVTQTPRYLIKTRGQQVTLSCSPISGHRSVSWYQQTPGQGLQFLFEYFSETQRNKGNFPGRFSGRQFSNSRSEMNVSTLELGDSALYLCASSLAGAQNTEAFFGQGTRLTVV.

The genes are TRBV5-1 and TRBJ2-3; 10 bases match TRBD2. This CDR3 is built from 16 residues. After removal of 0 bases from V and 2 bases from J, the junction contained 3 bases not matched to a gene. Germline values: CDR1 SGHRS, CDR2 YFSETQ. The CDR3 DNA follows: TGCGCCAGCAGCTTGGTGACTAGCGGGCCCACAGATACGCAGTATTTT. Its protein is CASSLVTSGPTDTQYF.

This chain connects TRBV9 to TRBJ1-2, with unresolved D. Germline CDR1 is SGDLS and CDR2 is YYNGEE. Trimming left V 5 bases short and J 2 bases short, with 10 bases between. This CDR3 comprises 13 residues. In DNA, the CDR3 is TGTGCCAGCAGTCAAACCGAGAACTATGGCTACACCTTC. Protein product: CASSQTENYGYTF.

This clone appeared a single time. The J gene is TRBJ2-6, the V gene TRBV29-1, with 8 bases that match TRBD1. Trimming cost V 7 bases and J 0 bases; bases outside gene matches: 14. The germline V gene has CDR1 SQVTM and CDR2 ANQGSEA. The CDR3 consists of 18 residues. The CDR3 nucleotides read TGCAGCGGCCCGGACAGGGATGTAACTAACTCTGGGGCCAACGTCCTGACTTTC. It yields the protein CSGPDRDVTNSGANVLTF.

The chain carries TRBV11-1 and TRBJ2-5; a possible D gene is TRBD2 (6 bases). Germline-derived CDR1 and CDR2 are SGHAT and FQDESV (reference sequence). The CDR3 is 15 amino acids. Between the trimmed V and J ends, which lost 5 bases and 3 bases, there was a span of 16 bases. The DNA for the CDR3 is TGTGCCAGCAGCCCCCGGAGGGCGGGAAAAGAGACCCAGTACTTC. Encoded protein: CASSPRRAGKETQYF.

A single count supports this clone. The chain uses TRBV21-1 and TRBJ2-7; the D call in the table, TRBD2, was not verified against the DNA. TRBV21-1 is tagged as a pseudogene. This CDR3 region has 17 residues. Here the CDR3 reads CASYPLGLAASSYEQYF. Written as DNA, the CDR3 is TGTGCCAGCTACCCCTTAGGGCTAGCGGCTAGCTCCTACGAGCAGTACTTC.

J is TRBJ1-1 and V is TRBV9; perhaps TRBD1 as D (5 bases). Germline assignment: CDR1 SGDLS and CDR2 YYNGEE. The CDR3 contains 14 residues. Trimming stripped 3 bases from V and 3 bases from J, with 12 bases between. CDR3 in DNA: TGTGCCAGCAGCGGCGGGACTTGGGACACTGAAGCTTTCTTT. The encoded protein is CASSGGTWDTEAFF.

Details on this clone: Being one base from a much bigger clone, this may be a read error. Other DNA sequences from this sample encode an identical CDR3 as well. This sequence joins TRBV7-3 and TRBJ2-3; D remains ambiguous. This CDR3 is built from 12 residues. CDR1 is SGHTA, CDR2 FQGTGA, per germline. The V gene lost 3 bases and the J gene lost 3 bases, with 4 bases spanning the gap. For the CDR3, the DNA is TGTGCCAGCAGCTTCGGGACAGATACGCAGTATTTT. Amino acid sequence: CASSFGTDTQYF.

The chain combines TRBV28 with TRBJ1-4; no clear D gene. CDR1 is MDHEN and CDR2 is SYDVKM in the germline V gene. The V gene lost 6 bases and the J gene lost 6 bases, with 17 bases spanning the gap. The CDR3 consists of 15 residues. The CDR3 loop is CASSPLPVPHEKLFF. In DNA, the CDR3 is TGTGCCAGCAGCCCCCTGCCCGTTCCCCATGAAAAACTGTTTTTT.